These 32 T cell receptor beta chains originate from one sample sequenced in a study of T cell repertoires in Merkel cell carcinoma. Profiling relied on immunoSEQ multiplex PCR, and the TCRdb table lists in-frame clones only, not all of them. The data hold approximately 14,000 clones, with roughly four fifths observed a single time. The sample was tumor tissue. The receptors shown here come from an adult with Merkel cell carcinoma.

The CDR3 sequence: CASRQGTDTQYF. DNA for the CDR3: TGCGCCAGCCGACAGGGCACAGATACGCAGTATTTT. This chain links TRBV10-2 with TRBJ2-3; D perhaps matches TRBD1 (6 bases). Trimming left V 8 bases short and J 1 base short, with 7 bases between. Germline loops: CDR1 WSHSY, CDR2 SAAADI. The CDR3 length is 12 residues.

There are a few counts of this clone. The CDR3 nucleotides are TGCGCCAGCAGCTTGGGCCAGGGCCTCTATGGCTACACCTTC. Translating it yields CASSLGQGLYGYTF. The genes are TRBV5-1 and TRBJ1-2; perhaps TRBD1 as D (5 bases). Trimming took 0 bases from V and 4 from J, leaving 10 bases between them. The CDR3 has 14 residues. CDR1 and CDR2 (germline): SGHRS, YFSETQ. The whole variable domain, filled in from reference TRBV5-1 and TRBJ1-2, reads KAGVTQTPRYLIKTRGQQVTLSCSPISGHRSVSWYQQTPGQGLQFLFEYFSETQRNKGNFPGRFSGRQFSNSRSEMNVSTLELGDSALYLCASSLGQGLYGYTFGSGTRLTVV.

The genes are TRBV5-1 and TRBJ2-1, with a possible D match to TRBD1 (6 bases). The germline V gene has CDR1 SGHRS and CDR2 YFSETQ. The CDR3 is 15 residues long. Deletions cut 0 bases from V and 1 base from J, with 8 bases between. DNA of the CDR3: TGCGCCAGCAGCTTGGAACAGGGTTCCTACAATGAGCAGTTCTTC. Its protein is CASSLEQGSYNEQFF.

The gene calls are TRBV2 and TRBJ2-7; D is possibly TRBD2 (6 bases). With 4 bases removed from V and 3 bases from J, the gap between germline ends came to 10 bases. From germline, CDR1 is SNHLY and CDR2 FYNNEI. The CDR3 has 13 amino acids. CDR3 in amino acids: CASSVLGGYEQYF. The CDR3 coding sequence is TGTGCCAGCAGTGTGTTGGGGGGCTACGAGCAGTACTTC.

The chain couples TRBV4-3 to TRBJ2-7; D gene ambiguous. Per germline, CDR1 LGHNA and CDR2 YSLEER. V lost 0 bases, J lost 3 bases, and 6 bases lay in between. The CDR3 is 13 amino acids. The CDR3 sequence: CASSQDGNYEQYF. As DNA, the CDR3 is TGCGCCAGCAGCCAAGATGGGAACTACGAGCAGTACTTC.

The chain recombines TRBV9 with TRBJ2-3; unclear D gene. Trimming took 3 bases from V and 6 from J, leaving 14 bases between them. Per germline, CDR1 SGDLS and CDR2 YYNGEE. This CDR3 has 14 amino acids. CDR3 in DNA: TGTGCCAGCAGCGACCTGGGCAGTTGGGATACGCAGTATTTT. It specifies CASSDLGSWDTQYF.

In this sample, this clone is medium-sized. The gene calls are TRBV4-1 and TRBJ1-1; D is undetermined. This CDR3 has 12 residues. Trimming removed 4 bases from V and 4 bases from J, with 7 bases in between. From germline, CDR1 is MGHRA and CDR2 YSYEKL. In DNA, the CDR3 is TGCGCCAGCAGCCCCGCGGGCACTGAAGCTTTCTTT. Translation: CASSPAGTEAFF.

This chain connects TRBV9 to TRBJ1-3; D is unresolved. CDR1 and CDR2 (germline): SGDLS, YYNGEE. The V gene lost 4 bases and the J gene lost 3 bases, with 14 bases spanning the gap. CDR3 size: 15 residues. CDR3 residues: CASSPGPTSGNTIYF. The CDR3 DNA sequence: TGTGCCAGCAGCCCCGGACCTACCAGTGGAAACACCATATATTTT.

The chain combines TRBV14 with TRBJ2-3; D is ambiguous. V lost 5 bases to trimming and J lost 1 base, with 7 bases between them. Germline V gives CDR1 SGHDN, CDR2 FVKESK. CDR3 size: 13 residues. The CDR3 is CASSIGRTDTQYF. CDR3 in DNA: TGTGCCAGCAGCATAGGGCGCACAGATACGCAGTATTTT.

Here the CDR3 reads CASSYSKSGEQFF. The CDR3, as DNA: TGTGCCAGCAGTTACTCGAAGTCGGGGGAGCAGTTCTTC. This sequence joins TRBV6-2 or TRBV6-3 and TRBJ2-1; tentative D call: TRBD2 (5 bases). With 0 bases removed from V and 10 bases from J, the gap between germline ends came to 10 bases. This CDR3 has 13 residues. The germline V gene has CDR1 MNHEY and CDR2 SVGEGT.

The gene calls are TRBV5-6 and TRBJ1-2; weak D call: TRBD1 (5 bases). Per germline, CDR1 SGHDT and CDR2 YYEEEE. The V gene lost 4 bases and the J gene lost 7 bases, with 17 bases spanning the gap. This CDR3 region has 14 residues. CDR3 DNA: TGTGCCAGCAGCCTAAGCTCCGGGACGGGTGGCTACACCTTC. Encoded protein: CASSLSSGTGGYTF.

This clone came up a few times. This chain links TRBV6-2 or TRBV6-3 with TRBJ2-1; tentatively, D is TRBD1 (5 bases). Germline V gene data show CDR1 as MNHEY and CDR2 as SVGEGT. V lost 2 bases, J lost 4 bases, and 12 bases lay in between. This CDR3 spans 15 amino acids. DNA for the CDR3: TGTGCCAGCAGTTACGCAGGGAATTCTTACAATGAGCAGTTCTTC. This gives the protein CASSYAGNSYNEQFF.

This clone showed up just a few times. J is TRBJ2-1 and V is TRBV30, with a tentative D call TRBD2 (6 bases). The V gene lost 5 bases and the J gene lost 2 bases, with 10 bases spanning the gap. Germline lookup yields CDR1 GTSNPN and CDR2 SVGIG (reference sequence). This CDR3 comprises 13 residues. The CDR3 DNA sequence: TGTGCCTGGTGGGCGGGACCCTACAATGAGCAGTTCTTC. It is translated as CAWWAGPYNEQFF.

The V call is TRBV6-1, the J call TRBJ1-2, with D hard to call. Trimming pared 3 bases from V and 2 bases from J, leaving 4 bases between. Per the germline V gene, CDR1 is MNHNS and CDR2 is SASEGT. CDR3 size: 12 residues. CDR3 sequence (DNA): TGTGCCAGCAGTGACGGAAACTATGGCTACACCTTC. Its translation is CASSDGNYGYTF.

As DNA, the CDR3 is TGTGCCAGTAGTGGGCAAGGGGGGACTGAAGCTTTCTTT. Its translation: CASSGQGGTEAFF. This chain connects TRBV19 to TRBJ1-1; D perhaps matches TRBD1 (6 bases). The CDR3 extends over 13 amino acids. V was pared by 5 bases and J by 5 bases, with 12 bases between. Per the germline V gene, CDR1 is LNHDA and CDR2 is SQIVND (reference sequence). The full variable domain, with the rest looked up from reference TRBV19 and TRBJ1-1, is DGGITQSPKYLFRKEGQNVTLSCEQNLNHDAMYWYRQDPGQGLRLIYYSQIVNDFQKGDIAEGYSVSREKKESFPLTVTSAQKNPTAFYLCASSGQGGTEAFFGQGTRLTVV.

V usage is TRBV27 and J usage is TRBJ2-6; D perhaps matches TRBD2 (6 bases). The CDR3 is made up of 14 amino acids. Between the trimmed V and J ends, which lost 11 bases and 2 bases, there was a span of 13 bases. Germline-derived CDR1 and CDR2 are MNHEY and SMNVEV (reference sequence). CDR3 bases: TGTGCCGCGGGGTCAGGGACTGGGGCCAACGTCCTGACTTTC. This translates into CAAGSGTGANVLTF.

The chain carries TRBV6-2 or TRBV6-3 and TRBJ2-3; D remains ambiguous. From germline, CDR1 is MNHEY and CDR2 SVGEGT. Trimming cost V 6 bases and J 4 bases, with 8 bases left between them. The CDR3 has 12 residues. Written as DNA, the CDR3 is TGTGCCAGCAGCCTCCTTCCAGATACGCAGTATTTT. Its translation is CASSLLPDTQYF.

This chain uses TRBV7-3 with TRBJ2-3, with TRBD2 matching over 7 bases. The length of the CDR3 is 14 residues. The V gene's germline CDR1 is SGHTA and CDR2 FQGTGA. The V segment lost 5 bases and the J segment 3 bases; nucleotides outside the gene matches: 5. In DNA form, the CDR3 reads TGTGCCAGCAGCCCCGGGGAGGGAACAGATACGCAGTATTTT. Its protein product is CASSPGEGTDTQYF.

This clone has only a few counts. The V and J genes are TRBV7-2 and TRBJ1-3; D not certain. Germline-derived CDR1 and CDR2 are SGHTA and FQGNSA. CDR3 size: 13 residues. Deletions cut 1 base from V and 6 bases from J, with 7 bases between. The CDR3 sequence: CASSLGRENTIYF. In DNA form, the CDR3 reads TGTGCCAGCAGCTTAGGACGCGAAAACACCATATATTTT.

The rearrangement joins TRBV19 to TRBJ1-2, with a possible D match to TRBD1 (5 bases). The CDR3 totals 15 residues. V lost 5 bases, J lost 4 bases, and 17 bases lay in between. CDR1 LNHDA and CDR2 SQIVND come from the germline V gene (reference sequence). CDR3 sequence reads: CASSWGRGVTYGYTF. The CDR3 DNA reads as TGTGCCAGTAGTTGGGGTCGGGGGGTGACCTATGGCTACACCTTC. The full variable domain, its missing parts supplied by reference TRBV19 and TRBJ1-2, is DGGITQSPKYLFRKEGQNVTLSCEQNLNHDAMYWYRQDPGQGLRLIYYSQIVNDFQKGDIAEGYSVSREKKESFPLTVTSAQKNPTAFYLCASSWGRGVTYGYTFGSGTRLTVV.

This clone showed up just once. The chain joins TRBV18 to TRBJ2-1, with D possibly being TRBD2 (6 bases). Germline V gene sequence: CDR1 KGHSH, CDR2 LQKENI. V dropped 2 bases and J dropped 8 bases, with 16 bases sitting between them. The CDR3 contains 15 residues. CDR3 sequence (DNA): TGTGCCAGCTCACCATGGAGGGTAGCGACCGATGAGCAGTTCTTC. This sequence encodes CASSPWRVATDEQFF.

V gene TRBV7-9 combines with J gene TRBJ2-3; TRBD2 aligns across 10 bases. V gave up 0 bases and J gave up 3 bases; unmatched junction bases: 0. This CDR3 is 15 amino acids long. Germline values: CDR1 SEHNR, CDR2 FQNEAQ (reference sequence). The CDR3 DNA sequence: TGTGCCAGCAGCTTAGCTAGCGGGAGGACAGATACGCAGTATTTT. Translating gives CASSLASGRTDTQYF.

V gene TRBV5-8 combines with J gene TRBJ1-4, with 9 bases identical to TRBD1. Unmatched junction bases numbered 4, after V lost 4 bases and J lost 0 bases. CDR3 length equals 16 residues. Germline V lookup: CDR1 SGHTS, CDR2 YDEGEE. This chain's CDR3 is CASSQRQGATNEKLFF. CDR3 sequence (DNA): TGTGCCAGCAGCCAGCGACAGGGGGCAACTAATGAAAAACTGTTTTTT. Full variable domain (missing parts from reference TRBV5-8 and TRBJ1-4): EAGVTQSPTHLIKTRGQQATLRCSPISGHTSVYWYQQALGLGLQFLLWYDEGEERNRGNFPPRFSGRQFPNYSSELNVNALELEDSALYLCASSQRQGATNEKLFFGSGTQLSVL.

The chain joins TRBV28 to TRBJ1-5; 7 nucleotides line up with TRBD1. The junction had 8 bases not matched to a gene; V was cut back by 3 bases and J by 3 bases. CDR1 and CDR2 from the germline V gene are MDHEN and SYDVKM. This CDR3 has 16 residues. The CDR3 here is CASSFIQGISNQPQHF. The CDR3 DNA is TGTGCCAGCAGTTTCATACAGGGGATCTCCAATCAGCCCCAGCATTTT.

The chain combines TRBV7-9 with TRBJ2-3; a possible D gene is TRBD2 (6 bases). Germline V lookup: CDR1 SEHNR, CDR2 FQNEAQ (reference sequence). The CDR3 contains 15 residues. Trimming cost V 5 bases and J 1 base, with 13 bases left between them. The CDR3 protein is CASSGGNSGTDTQYF. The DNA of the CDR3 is TGTGCCAGCAGCGGAGGGAATAGCGGCACAGATACGCAGTATTTT.

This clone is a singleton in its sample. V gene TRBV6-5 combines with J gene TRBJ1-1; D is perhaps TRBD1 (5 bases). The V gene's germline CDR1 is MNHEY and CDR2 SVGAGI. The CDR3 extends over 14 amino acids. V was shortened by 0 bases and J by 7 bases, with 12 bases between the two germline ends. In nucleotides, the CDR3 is TGTGCCAGCAGTTACTCCCAGGGAACCAATGAAGCTTTCTTT. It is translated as CASSYSQGTNEAFF.

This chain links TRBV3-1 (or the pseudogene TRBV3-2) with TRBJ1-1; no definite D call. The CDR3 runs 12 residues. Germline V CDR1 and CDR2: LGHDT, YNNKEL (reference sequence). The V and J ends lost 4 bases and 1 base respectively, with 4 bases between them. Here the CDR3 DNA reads TGTGCCAGCAGCCGGACGAACACTGAAGCTTTCTTT. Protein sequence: CASSRTNTEAFF.

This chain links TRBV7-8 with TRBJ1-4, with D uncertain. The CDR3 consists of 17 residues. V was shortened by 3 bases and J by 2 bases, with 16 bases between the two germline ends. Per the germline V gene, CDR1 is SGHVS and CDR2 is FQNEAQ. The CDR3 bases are TGTGCCAGCAGCTTCGACACCTCAGGCGGCACTAATGAAAAACTGTTTTTT. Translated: CASSFDTSGGTNEKLFF.

CDR3 coding DNA: TGTGCCGTCCGGGACAATCAGAATCAGCCCCAGCATTTT. It specifies CAVRDNQNQPQHF. V and J are TRBV10-3 and TRBJ1-5; D is possibly TRBD1 (6 bases). The germline CDR1 and CDR2 sequences are ENHRY and SYGVKD. Trimming stripped 11 bases from V and 4 bases from J, with 15 bases between. This CDR3 contains 13 residues.

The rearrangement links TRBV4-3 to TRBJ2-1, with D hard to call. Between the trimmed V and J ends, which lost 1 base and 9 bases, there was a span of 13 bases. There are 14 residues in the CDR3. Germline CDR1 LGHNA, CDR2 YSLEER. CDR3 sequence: CASSQGSPVGEQFF. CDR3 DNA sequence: TGCGCCAGCAGCCAAGGGTCCCCCGTCGGTGAGCAGTTCTTC.

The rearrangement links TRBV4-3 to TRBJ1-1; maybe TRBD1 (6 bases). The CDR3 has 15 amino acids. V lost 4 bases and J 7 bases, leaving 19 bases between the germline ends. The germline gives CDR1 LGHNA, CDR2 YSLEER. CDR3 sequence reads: CASSPSALGALEAFF. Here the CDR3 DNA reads TGCGCCAGCAGCCCCTCCGCCCTGGGGGCGCTTGAAGCTTTCTTT.

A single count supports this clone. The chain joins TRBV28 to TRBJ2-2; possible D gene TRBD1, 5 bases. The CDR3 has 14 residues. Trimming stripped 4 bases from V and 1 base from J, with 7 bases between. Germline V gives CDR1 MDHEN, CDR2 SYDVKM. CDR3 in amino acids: CASSYGQNTGELFF. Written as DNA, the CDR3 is TGTGCCAGCAGTTATGGACAGAACACCGGGGAGCTGTTTTTT.